This T cell receptor beta chain was identified during a study of blood T cell repertoires in COVID-19. Study-wide background: The United States, Italy and Spain provided the acute and convalescent COVID-19 samples. From T cells, B-cell-depleted T cells, or PBMCs came the material, which was cDNA or gDNA.

In the authors' workflow: Amplification with reference gene primers provided the estimates of nucleated cell counts. The method was immunoSEQ multiplex PCR; TCRdb's version includes in-frame clones alone and lacks a portion of them. V and J calls and clone size are copied from that table; D and trimming were computed from the DNA. The sample contains 25,000 to 30,000 clones, less than 80% of which appear only once. CDR3 length: 14 residues. V dropped 8 bases and J dropped 8 bases, with 18 bases sitting between them. The V gene's germline CDR1 is MNHEY and CDR2 SVGAGI. The sample comprised peripheral blood. The clonotype was recovered from a boy younger than 10 with active or convalescent COVID-19. This sequence joins TRBV6-5 and TRBJ1-4; tentatively, D is TRBD1 (6 bases). The CDR3 nucleotides are TGTGCCAGCTCGAGGGGGGGGCAAGTAGAAAAACTGTTTTTT. As protein: CASSRGGQVEKLFF.